This T cell receptor (beta chain) was sequenced during a study of blood T cell repertoires in COVID-19. As for the study in general: Nucleic acid was either cDNA or gDNA, and it came from T cells, B-cell-depleted T cells, or PBMCs.

Sequencing was performed with immunoSEQ multiplex PCR; in TCRdb, only in-frame clones are kept and a portion is missing. Seen here are tens of thousands of clones, over 80% observed once, and the top ten hold around 20%. The V and J ends lost 1 base and 3 bases respectively, with 9 bases between them. The CDR3 has 14 residues. Germline V gene lookup returns CDR1 LGHNA and CDR2 YNFKEQ. Sequenced: peripheral blood. The chain joins TRBV4-2 to TRBJ1-1; D remains unclear. The sequence derives from a human donor in a cohort sampled during active COVID-19. This CDR3 is CASSQAGRDTEAFF. In nucleotides, the CDR3 is TGTGCCAGCAGCCAAGCGGGGAGGGACACTGAAGCTTTCTTT.